The T cell receptor beta chain under discussion was sequenced for a study of T cells after posttransplantation cyclophosphamide. Study results and caveats: Recipient CMV seropositivity and CMV reactivation strongly tracked TRB clonality.

A note on this clone: Its antigen remains unidentified.

Clones were sequenced by immunoSEQ multiplex PCR, and TCRdb holds only the in-frame ones, with some missing. The sample lists some 61,000 clones, 93% occurring once. This related bone marrow graft donor gave peripheral blood on the day of marrow donation. The source is a woman in her 30s in good health and a related stem cell transplant donor. The source material was PBMCs.

CDR3: CAISESGQGPNEKLFF. DNA of the CDR3: TGTGCCATCAGTGAGTCGGGACAGGGCCCTAATGAAAAACTGTTTTTT. J is TRBJ1-4 and V is TRBV10-3, with 9 bases fitting TRBD1. The CDR3 has 16 residues. V shed 0 bases, J shed 3 bases, and the junction held 2 bases outside the gene matches. From germline, CDR1 is ENHRY and CDR2 SYGVKD.